One sample yielded the 15 T cell receptor beta chains listed below, sequenced in a study of early T cells in non-severe SARS-CoV-2 infection. A single record per CDR3 protein comes from TCRdb applying MiXCR to the 5' RACE reads. Of about 71,000 distinct CDR3 sequences detected, roughly an eighth appear once; the ten largest clones hold around an eighth. Material: whole blood. The origin of the receptors is an adult who was a healthcare worker with PCR-confirmed SARS-CoV-2 infection or an uninfected control (not recorded which).

The CDR3 DNA sequence: TGTGCCAGTAGGACAGTTAATGAAAAACTGTTTTTT. Translating it yields CASRTVNEKLFF. The rearrangement uses TRBV19 and TRBJ1-4, with D perhaps matching TRBD1 (5 bases). V lost 6 bases to trimming and J lost 4 bases, with 6 bases between them. Looked up from germline, CDR1 is LNHDA and CDR2 is SQIVND (reference sequence). The CDR3 is 12 residues long.

The chain couples TRBV20-1 to TRBJ2-7; possible D gene TRBD1, 6 bases. V was trimmed by 5 bases and J by 4 bases, leaving 12 bases between them. Germline CDR1 reads DFQATT; CDR2 reads SNEGSKA (reference sequence). CDR3 length equals 12 residues. This CDR3 is CSAHLQGYEQYF. The CDR3 region has the DNA TGCAGTGCTCACCTACAGGGTTACGAGCAGTACTTC.

There are a few counts of this clonotype. The chain couples TRBV4-1 to TRBJ2-1; 9 bases are shared with TRBD1. CDR3 length: 16 residues. V shed 1 base and J 7 bases; nucleotides not matched to a gene: 8. Germline loops: CDR1 MGHRA, CDR2 YSYEKL. DNA for the CDR3: TGCGCCAGCAGCCAAGTTAGGGGACAGGGATTGAATGAGCAGTTCTTC. It yields the protein CASSQVRGQGLNEQFF.

The chain is built from TRBV6-5 and TRBJ2-1, with TRBD2 identical over 13 bases. The germline CDR1 and CDR2 sequences are MNHEY and SVGAGI. The V and J ends lost 6 bases and 7 bases, in that order; junction bases with no gene match: 3. This CDR3 comprises 14 residues. CDR3: CASRRTSGGNEQFF. The CDR3 DNA reads TGTGCCAGCAGGCGGACTAGCGGGGGTAATGAGCAGTTCTTC.

This clonotype was seen only a few times. The rearrangement joins TRBV4-3 to TRBJ1-2; TRBD1 is a possible D gene (5 bases). This CDR3 has 17 amino acids. CDR1 is LGHNA and CDR2 is YSLEER in the germline V gene. V shed 0 bases and J shed 7 bases, with 21 bases lying between them. CDR3 DNA sequence: TGCGCCAGCAGCCAAGATGCCCCGGGGCGTTTTTTTGGTGGCTACACCTTC. Translated, it gives CASSQDAPGRFFGGYTF.

This clonotype has ten or more counts. V gene TRBV27 combines with J gene TRBJ1-2; the D gene is possibly TRBD1 (6 bases). CDR3 length: 14 amino acids. The V gene's germline CDR1 is MNHEY and CDR2 SMNVEV (reference sequence). Trimming shortened V by 6 bases and J by 1 base, and 12 bases separated the two germline ends. CDR3 protein: CASSPGGRNYGYTF. In DNA form, the CDR3 reads TGTGCCAGCAGCCCGGGGGGGCGTAACTATGGCTACACCTTC.

This clonotype was counted many times. The chain combines TRBV7-2 with TRBJ2-7, with 9 bases matching TRBD1. This CDR3 region has 10 residues. The germline V gene has CDR1 SGHTA and CDR2 FQGNSA. The CDR3 coding sequence is TGTGCCAGCAGCTTTACAGGGGGCAACGTC. It encodes CASSFTGGNV.

The chain carries TRBV7-9 and TRBJ1-1; 8 bases match TRBD1. V shed 5 bases, J shed 6 bases, and the junction held 11 bases outside the gene matches. The V gene's germline CDR1 is SEHNR and CDR2 FQNEAQ (reference sequence). The CDR3 spans 15 residues. CDR3 nucleotide sequence: TGTGCCAGCAGCCCCCACGGACAGGGAACCGCTGAAGCTTTCTTT. Amino acid sequence: CASSPHGQGTAEAFF.

This clonotype was found many times. The chain carries TRBV4-1 and TRBJ2-3; a weak D match, TRBD2 (5 bases). This CDR3 spans 16 amino acids. V lost 0 bases, J lost 2 bases, and 12 bases lay in between. Germline lookup yields CDR1 MGHRA and CDR2 YSYEKL. CDR3 DNA sequence: TGCGCCAGCAGCCAAGACCTAGCTGAACACACAGATACGCAGTATTTT. As protein: CASSQDLAEHTDTQYF.

There are a few counts of this clonotype. The J gene is TRBJ2-2, the V gene TRBV19; 9 nucleotides line up with TRBD1. Trimming cost V 3 bases and J 7 bases; bases outside gene matches: 9. Germline V gene data show CDR1 as LNHDA and CDR2 as SQIVND (reference sequence). The CDR3 covers 16 residues. The CDR3 DNA is TGTGCCAGTAGTATCAGGACAGGGGCGTATGGCGGGGAGCTGTTTTTT. Amino acid sequence: CASSIRTGAYGGELFF.

This clonotype has a handful of counts. The gene calls are TRBV4-1 and TRBJ1-5; 7 nucleotides match TRBD1. The germline CDR1 and CDR2 sequences are MGHRA and YSYEKL. The CDR3 runs 17 residues. The trim removed 1 base at V and 7 bases at J, leaving 13 bases unmatched. CDR3 sequence: CASSQVWPKPRGQPQHF. The CDR3 DNA follows: TGCGCCAGCAGCCAAGTTTGGCCGAAACCCAGGGGGCAGCCCCAGCATTTT.

V gene TRBV5-1 combines with J gene TRBJ1-2; 7 positions agree with TRBD1. The ends lost 4 bases at V and 5 bases at J; junction bases unmatched: 5. Germline CDR1 is SGHRS and CDR2 is YFSETQ. The CDR3 totals 13 residues. The CDR3: CASSNDRAYGYTF. The CDR3 DNA follows: TGCGCCAGCAGCAACGACAGGGCTTATGGCTACACCTTC.

The sample holds many counts of this clonotype. Relative to the germline gene, one junction end is altered; a read error may explain this. The chain has TRBV14 and TRBJ1-2, with a possible D match to TRBD1 (6 bases). The CDR3 spans 11 residues. CDR1 SGHDN and CDR2 FVKESK come from the germline V gene. This chain's CDR3 is CASRQAGALTF. DNA of the CDR3: TGTGCCAGCAGGCAAGCGGGGGCCCTCACCTTC.

At least ten counts were recorded for this clonotype. J is TRBJ2-5 and V is TRBV29-1; D call uncertain. Trimming pared 3 bases from V and 1 base from J, leaving 9 bases between. CDR1 SQVTM and CDR2 ANQGSEA come from the germline V gene. The CDR3 is 13 residues long. CDR3 nucleotides: TGCAGCGTTGATATGGGCCCCCAAGAGACCCAGTACTTC. Its translation: CSVDMGPQETQYF.

This clonotype was counted many times. The genes are TRBV6-2 or TRBV6-3 and TRBJ2-7, with D possibly being TRBD1 (5 bases). Germline CDR1 reads MNHEY; CDR2 reads SVGEGT. The CDR3 covers 14 residues. The V and J ends lost 6 bases and 2 bases respectively, with 14 bases between them. The CDR3 spells CASRSWQGTYEQYF. The CDR3 DNA is TGTGCCAGCAGGAGTTGGCAGGGTACCTACGAGCAGTACTTC.